A single T cell receptor beta chain is shown here with its context. Its antigen is not known. From germline, CDR1 is LNHDA and CDR2 SQIVND (reference sequence). The CDR3 has 16 residues. Trimming pared 2 bases from V and 3 bases from J, leaving 14 bases between. This sample was taken from a study of cytomegalovirus exposure and HLA in healthy donors. General study points: When analyzed later, the rates of TCR association showed variation by HLA locus, with DRB1 the most and HLA-C the fewest.

60 Vbeta and 13 Jbeta primers were used in PCR. Clones were sequenced by immunoSEQ multiplex PCR, and TCRdb holds only the in-frame ones, with some missing. The sample records 150,000 or so clones, about two thirds being singletons. This receptor was obtained from a human donor in good health. This rearrangement joins TRBV19 to TRBJ1-5; the D gene is possibly TRBD1 (6 bases). The source material was PBMCs. As DNA, the CDR3 is TGTGCCAGTAGTATAATGGGGCAGGGGACCAATCAGCCCCAGCATTTT. Its protein is CASSIMGQGTNQPQHF.